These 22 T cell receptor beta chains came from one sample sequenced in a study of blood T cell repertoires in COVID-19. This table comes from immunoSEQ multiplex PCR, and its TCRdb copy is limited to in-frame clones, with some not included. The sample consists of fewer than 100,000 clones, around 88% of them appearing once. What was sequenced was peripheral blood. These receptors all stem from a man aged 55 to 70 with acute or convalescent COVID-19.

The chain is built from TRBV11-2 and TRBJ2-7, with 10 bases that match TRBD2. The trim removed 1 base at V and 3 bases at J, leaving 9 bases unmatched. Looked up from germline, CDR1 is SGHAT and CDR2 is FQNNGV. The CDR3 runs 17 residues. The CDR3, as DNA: TGTGCCAGCAGCTTAGGCCTAGCGGGGGCTTTGGACTACGAGCAGTACTTC. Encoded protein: CASSLGLAGALDYEQYF.

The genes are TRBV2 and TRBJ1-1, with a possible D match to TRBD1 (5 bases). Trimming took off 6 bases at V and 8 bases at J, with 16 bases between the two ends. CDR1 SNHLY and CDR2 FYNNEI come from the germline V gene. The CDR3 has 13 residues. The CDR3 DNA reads TGTGCCAGCAGCGAGGGTCGGGACTACGAAGCTTTCTTT. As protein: CASSEGRDYEAFF.

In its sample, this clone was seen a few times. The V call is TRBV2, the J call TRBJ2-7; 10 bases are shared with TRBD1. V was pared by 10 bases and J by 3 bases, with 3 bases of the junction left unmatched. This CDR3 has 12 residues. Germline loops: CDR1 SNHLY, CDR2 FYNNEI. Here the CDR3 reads CAIRDRGYEQYF. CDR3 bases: TGTGCCATCCGGGACAGGGGCTACGAGCAGTACTTC.

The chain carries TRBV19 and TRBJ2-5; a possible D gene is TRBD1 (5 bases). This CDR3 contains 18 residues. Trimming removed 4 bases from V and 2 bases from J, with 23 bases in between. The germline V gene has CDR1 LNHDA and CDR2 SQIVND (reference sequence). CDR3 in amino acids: CASSTTKDRMRSQETQYF. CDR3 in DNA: TGTGCCAGTAGTACAACGAAAGACAGAATGAGAAGTCAAGAGACCCAGTACTTC.

CDR3 coding DNA: TGCGCCAGCAGCTTGGAGGGACAGGGAACCTACACCTTC. It codes for CASSLEGQGTYTF. This sequence joins TRBV5-1 and TRBJ1-2; TRBD1 aligns across 9 bases. The germline CDR1 and CDR2 sequences are SGHRS and YFSETQ. Trimming cost V 0 bases and J 10 bases; bases outside gene matches: 4. CDR3 size: 13 residues.

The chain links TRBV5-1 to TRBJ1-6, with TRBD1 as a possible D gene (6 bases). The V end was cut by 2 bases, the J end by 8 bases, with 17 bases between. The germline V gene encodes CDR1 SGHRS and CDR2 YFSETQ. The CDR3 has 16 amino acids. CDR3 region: CASSFSGEGGHSPLHF. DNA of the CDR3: TGCGCCAGCAGCTTCTCAGGGGAGGGAGGGCATTCACCCCTCCACTTT. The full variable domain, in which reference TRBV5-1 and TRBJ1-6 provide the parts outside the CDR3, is KAGVTQTPRYLIKTRGQQVTLSCSPISGHRSVSWYQQTPGQGLQFLFEYFSETQRNKGNFPGRFSGRQFSNSRSEMNVSTLELGDSALYLCASSFSGEGGHSPLHFGNGTRLTVT.

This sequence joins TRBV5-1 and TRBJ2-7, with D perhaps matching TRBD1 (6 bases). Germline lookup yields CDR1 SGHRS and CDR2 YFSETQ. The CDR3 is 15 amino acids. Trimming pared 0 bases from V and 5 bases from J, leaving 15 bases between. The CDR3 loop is CASSLEGWGLNEQYF. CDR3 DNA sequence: TGCGCCAGCAGCTTGGAAGGCTGGGGGCTCAACGAGCAGTACTTC. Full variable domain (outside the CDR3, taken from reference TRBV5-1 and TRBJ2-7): KAGVTQTPRYLIKTRGQQVTLSCSPISGHRSVSWYQQTPGQGLQFLFEYFSETQRNKGNFPGRFSGRQFSNSRSEMNVSTLELGDSALYLCASSLEGWGLNEQYFGPGTRLTVT.

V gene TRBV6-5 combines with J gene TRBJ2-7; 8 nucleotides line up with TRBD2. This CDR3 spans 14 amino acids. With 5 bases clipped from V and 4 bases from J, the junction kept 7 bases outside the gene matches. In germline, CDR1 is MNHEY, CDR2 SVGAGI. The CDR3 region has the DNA TGTGCCAGCAGTCCGGGACTAGGGCGGTACGAGCAGTACTTC. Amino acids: CASSPGLGRYEQYF.

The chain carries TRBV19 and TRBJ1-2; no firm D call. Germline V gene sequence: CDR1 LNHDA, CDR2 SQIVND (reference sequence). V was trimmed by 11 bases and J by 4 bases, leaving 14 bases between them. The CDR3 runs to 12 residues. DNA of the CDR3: TGTGCCGCCAGAACAAATTTCTATGGCTACACCTTC. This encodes CAARTNFYGYTF.

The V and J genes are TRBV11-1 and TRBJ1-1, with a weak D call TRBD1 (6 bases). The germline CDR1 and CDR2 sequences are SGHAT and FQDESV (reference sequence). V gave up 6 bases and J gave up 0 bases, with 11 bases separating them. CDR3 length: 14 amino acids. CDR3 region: CASRQTGLNTEAFF. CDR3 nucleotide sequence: TGTGCCAGCAGGCAGACAGGCCTGAACACTGAAGCTTTCTTT.

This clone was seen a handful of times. DNA of the CDR3: TGCGCCAGCAGCTTGATCCTAGCGGGGGTAACCTACGAGCAGTACTTC. It yields the protein CASSLILAGVTYEQYF. The J gene is TRBJ2-7, the V gene TRBV5-1, with 10 bases aligning to TRBD2. After removal of 1 base from V and 2 bases from J, the junction contained 6 bases not matched to a gene. CDR1 is SGHRS and CDR2 is YFSETQ in the germline V gene. This CDR3 is 16 amino acids long.

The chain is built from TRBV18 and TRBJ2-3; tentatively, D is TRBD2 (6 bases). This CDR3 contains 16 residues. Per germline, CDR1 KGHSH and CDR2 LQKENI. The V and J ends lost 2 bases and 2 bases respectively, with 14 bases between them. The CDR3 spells CASSPWAGSATDTQYF. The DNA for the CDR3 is TGTGCCAGCTCACCATGGGCGGGATCCGCCACAGATACGCAGTATTTT. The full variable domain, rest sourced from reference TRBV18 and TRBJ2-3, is NAGVMQNPRHLVRRRGQEARLRCSPMKGHSHVYWYRQLPEEGLKFMVYLQKENIIDESGMPKERFSAEFPKEGPSILRIQQVVRGDSAAYFCASSPWAGSATDTQYFGPGTRLTVL.

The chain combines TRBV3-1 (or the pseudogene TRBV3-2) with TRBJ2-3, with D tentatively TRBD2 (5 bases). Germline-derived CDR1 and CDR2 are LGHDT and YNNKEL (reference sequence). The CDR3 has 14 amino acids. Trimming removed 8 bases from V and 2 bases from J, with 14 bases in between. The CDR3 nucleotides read TGTGCCAGCCAGGAGGCCGCTTACACAGATACGCAGTATTTT. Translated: CASQEAAYTDTQYF.

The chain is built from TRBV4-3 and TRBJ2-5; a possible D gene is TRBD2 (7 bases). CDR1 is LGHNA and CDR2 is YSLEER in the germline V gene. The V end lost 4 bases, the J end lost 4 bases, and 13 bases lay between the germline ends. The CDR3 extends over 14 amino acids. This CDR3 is CASSLGGGLETQYF. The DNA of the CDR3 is TGCGCCAGCAGCCTAGGGGGGGGCTTAGAGACCCAGTACTTC.

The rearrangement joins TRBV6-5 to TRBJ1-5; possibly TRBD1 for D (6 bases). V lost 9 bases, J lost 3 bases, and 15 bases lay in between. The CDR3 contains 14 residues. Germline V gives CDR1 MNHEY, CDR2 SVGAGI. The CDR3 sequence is CASLLDRPNQPQHF. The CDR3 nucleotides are TGTGCCAGTTTACTTGACAGGCCCAATCAGCCCCAGCATTTT.

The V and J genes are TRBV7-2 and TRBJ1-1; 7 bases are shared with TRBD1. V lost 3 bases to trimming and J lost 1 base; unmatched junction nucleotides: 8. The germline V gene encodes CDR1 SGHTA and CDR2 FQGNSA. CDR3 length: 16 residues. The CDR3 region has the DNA TGTGCCAGCAGCTTGAATAGGGGGCGAAGGAACACTGAAGCTTTCTTT. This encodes CASSLNRGRRNTEAFF.

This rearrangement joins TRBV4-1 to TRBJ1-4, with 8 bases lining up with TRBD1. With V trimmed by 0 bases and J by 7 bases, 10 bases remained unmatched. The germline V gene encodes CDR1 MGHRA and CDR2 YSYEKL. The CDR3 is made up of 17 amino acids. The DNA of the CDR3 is TGCGCCAGCAGCCAAGAAAGAGGGACAGGCCGCGGTGAAAAACTGTTTTTT. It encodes CASSQERGTGRGEKLFF.

The CDR3 DNA is TGTGCCACCAGTGATGGACTATTGAGTGAGCAGTTCTTC. Translation gives CATSDGLLSEQFF. The chain links TRBV24-1 to TRBJ2-1; D may be TRBD2 (6 bases). There are 13 residues in the CDR3. Germline loops: CDR1 KGHDR, CDR2 SFDVKD. V was trimmed by 3 bases and J by 9 bases, leaving 11 bases between them.

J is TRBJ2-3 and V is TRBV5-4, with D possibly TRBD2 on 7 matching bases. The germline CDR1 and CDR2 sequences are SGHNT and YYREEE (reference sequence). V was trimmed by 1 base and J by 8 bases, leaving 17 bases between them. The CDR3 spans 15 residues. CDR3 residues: CASSLRGAGSGTQYF. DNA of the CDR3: TGTGCCAGCAGCTTGCGGGGGGCGGGCTCCGGTACGCAGTATTTT.

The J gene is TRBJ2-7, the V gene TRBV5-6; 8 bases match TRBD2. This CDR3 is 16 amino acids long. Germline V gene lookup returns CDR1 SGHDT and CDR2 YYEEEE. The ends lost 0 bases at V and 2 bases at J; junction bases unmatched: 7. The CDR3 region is CASSLARGGSAYEQYF. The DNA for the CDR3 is TGTGCCAGCAGCTTGGCCCGGGGGGGATCGGCCTACGAGCAGTACTTC.

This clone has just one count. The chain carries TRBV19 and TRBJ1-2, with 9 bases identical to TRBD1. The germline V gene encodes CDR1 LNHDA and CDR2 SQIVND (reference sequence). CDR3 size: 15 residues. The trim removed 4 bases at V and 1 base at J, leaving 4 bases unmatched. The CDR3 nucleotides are TGTGCCAGTAGTAGCCGGACAGGGGATAACTATGGCTACACCTTC. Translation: CASSSRTGDNYGYTF. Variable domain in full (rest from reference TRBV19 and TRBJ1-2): DGGITQSPKYLFRKEGQNVTLSCEQNLNHDAMYWYRQDPGQGLRLIYYSQIVNDFQKGDIAEGYSVSREKKESFPLTVTSAQKNPTAFYLCASSSRTGDNYGYTFGSGTRLTVV.

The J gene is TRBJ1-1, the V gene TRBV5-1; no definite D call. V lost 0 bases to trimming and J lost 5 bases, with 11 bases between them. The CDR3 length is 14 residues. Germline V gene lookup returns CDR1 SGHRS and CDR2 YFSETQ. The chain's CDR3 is CASSLAIQSTEAFF. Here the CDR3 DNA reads TGCGCCAGCAGCTTGGCCATACAGTCGACTGAAGCTTTCTTT. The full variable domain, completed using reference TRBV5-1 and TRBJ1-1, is KAGVTQTPRYLIKTRGQQVTLSCSPISGHRSVSWYQQTPGQGLQFLFEYFSETQRNKGNFPGRFSGRQFSNSRSEMNVSTLELGDSALYLCASSLAIQSTEAFFGQGTRLTVV.